Described below is a single T cell receptor beta chain sequence and its context. Under the authors' procedure: Nucleated cell number was recorded as an estimate derived from reference gene primer amplification. The repertoire was sequenced with immunoSEQ multiplex PCR; TCRdb's copy has only in-frame clones and lacks some. V, J and clone size reflect that table, while D and trimming were determined from the DNA. This sample has around 180,000 clones, with 88% found just once. The entry originates in a study of blood T cell repertoires in COVID-19. Background on the study: Acute and convalescent COVID-19 specimens originated in the United States, Italy and Spain. PBMCs, B-cell-depleted T cells, or T cells were the source of the cDNA or gDNA that made up the material.

Trimming removed 4 bases from V and 1 base from J, with 11 bases in between. Germline lookup yields CDR1 SGHAT and CDR2 FQNNGV. This CDR3 is 14 amino acids long. Sequenced sample: peripheral blood. The receptor comes from a human donor in a cohort sampled during active COVID-19. The chain has TRBV11-2 and TRBJ2-7; a weak D match, TRBD2 (6 bases). For the CDR3, the DNA is TGTGCCAGCAGCTCACGGGAGAGATCCTACGAGCAGTACTTC. It encodes CASSSRERSYEQYF.